This T cell receptor (beta chain) is from a study of post-analysis software for immune sequencing data. Study results and caveats: Five or six TRBV segments were significantly more frequent in patients than in controls. TRBV5-6, TRBV5-1 and TRBV20-1 were among these segments.

The V gene's germline CDR1 is LNHDA and CDR2 SQIVND (reference sequence). Trimming cost V 7 bases and J 0 bases, with 13 bases left between them. CDR3 length: 15 amino acids. Built from TCR beta cDNA, the libraries had unique molecular identifiers in them. Each CDR3 protein is one row after TCRdb ran MiXCR on the PCR reads. Among hundreds of thousands of distinct CDR3 sequences listed, 44% were seen once. The sample holds a few counts of this clonotype. What it recognizes is unknown. The TCR comes from a girl between 5 and 17 years old with multiple sclerosis. Specimen: blood. This chain uses TRBV19 with TRBJ2-1; D is ambiguous. CDR3 DNA sequence: TGTGCCAGTACGCGTTTGGGTGGCTCCTACAATGAGCAGTTCTTC. Its protein product is CASTRLGGSYNEQFF.